The clone carrying this TCR beta chain appeared a single time. Assay: immunoSEQ multiplex PCR; the TCRdb copy retains only in-frame clones and omits some. The repertoire includes approximately 250,000 clones, more than 75% of them detected once, and roughly 8% sits in the top ten. These data come from a study of blood T cell repertoires in COVID-19. Study as a whole: T cells, B-cell-depleted T cells, or PBMCs supplied cDNA or gDNA.

CDR3 length equals 14 residues. Germline V gene sequence: CDR1 SEHNR, CDR2 FQNEAQ (reference sequence). Trimming pared 1 base from V and 6 bases from J, leaving 12 bases between. The sequence derives from a man between 40 and 49 years old with active or convalescent COVID-19. The V call is TRBV7-9, the J call TRBJ1-2; D not resolved. The sequenced sample consisted of peripheral blood. The CDR3 region is CASSLGSFEDGYTF. The CDR3 DNA reads TGTGCCAGCAGCTTAGGTTCCTTCGAGGATGGCTACACCTTC.